The entry below describes one T cell receptor (beta chain). This sample is drawn from a study of blood T cell dynamics during melanoma immunotherapy. Some clones are missing from TCRdb's copy, which holds only in-frame ones; the method was immunoSEQ multiplex PCR. Of around 26,000 clones listed, roughly 89% are singletons. The length of the CDR3 is 15 residues. The V gene's germline CDR1 is MNHEY and CDR2 SVGAGI. Trimming shortened V by 8 bases and J by 4 bases, and 21 bases separated the two germline ends. Specified time point: pre-treatment baseline. This TCR came from a human donor with melanoma. This rearrangement joins TRBV6-5 to TRBJ2-7, with D perhaps matching TRBD2 (7 bases). The starting material was blood, obtained from a patient treated with checkpoint blockade. CDR3 sequence (DNA): TGTGCCAGCCACTCGAGGGGGGGATTGAGGTACGAGCAGTACTTC. Translation: CASHSRGGLRYEQYF.